The 3 T cell receptor beta chains below come from one sample, sequenced in a study of memory CD4+ T cells and cytomegalovirus serostatus. Libraries were prepared by immunoSEQ multiplex PCR; TCRdb keeps only in-frame clonotypes and omits some of them. This sample has 50,000 or so clones; around 76% occur once, and the top ten carry 1.2%. The sort gate was single viable CD3+CD4+CD8-CD45RO+ cells for memory CD4+ T cells. The sequenced material came from memory CD4+ T cells from blood. These TCRs come from an adult in good health and CMV-seropositive.

Here the CDR3 DNA reads TGCAGCGTTGCCGAGCAGGGAGGGGAAAAACTGTTTTTT. Its translation is CSVAEQGGEKLFF. The chain links TRBV29-1 to TRBJ1-4; TRBD1 might be the D (5 bases). Germline loops: CDR1 SQVTM, CDR2 ANQGSEA. CDR3 size: 13 residues. The V gene lost 4 bases and the J gene lost 8 bases, with 14 bases spanning the gap.

J is TRBJ1-1 and V is TRBV9; maybe TRBD1 (6 bases). Germline V gives CDR1 SGDLS, CDR2 YYNGEE. Deletions cut 3 bases from V and 6 bases from J, with 12 bases between. The CDR3 contains 13 residues. This CDR3 reads CASSGTGSPEAFF. In DNA form, the CDR3 reads TGTGCCAGCAGCGGAACAGGGTCCCCTGAAGCTTTCTTT.

The chain has TRBV27 and TRBJ2-5, with TRBD1 identical over 7 bases. After removal of 5 bases from V and 4 bases from J, the junction contained 13 bases not matched to a gene. Germline CDR1 MNHEY, CDR2 SMNVEV (reference sequence). The CDR3 is 16 amino acids. In DNA form, the CDR3 reads TGTGCCAGCAGTCTCGACAGGGCCTCTATGGGAGAGACCCAGTACTTC. It codes for CASSLDRASMGETQYF.